This T cell receptor (beta chain) originates from a study of control samples from healthy donors and cancer patients. This clone came up once. Sequencing was performed with immunoSEQ multiplex PCR; in TCRdb, only in-frame clones are kept and a portion is missing. The sample has about 410,000 clones; more than 80% are singletons. The V and J ends lost 1 base and 3 bases respectively, with 16 bases between them. The CDR3 is made up of 17 amino acids. Germline CDR1 and CDR2: LGHNA and YNFKEQ. The receptor was derived from a man aged 35 to 55 with head and neck cancer. The sample comprised PBMCs. The V gene is TRBV4-2, the J gene TRBJ1-5; D ambiguous. CDR3 sequence: CASSQVGTQFTNQPQHF. The CDR3 bases are TGTGCCAGCAGCCAAGTGGGCACACAATTTACCAATCAGCCCCAGCATTTT.